This T cell receptor beta chain was profiled in a study of human T cells and chemical hapten exposure. Across the whole study: Weekly scalp doses of diphenylcyclopropenone were given to patients during the approximately 23-week study. Findings and caveats of the study: PT1 expanded TCR numbers tracked positively with patch test score. Large CDR3 similarity clusters arose significantly more often from expanded TCRs than from controls.

This clonotype was found a few times. Its antigen remains unknown. TCRdb redid the calling of the RACE reads with MiXCR, one entry per CDR3 protein. The data contain 180,000 or so distinct CDR3 sequences, around 25% of them singletons. The V and J ends lost 6 bases and 1 base, in that order; junction bases with no gene match: 2. This CDR3 is built from 14 residues. Time point specified: patch test 3, about 24 weeks after DPC sensitization. Treatment here: therapeutic diphenylcyclopropenone sensitization with weekly scalp DPC. The donor pool consisted of alopecia patients aged 18 to 70 years, considered suitable for DPC.

The source was whole blood, collected in connection with sensitization to the hapten diphenylcyclopropenone (DPC). This clonotype was obtained from a woman aged 40 to 49 with alopecia areata. Some clones in this sample may be carry-over from other donors' samples. The rearrangement links TRBV12-3 or TRBV12-4 to TRBJ2-2, with TRBD1 identical over 7 bases. In DNA form, the CDR3 reads TGTGCCAGCAGAGGGACAGTGAACACCGGGGAGCTGTTTTTT. This gives the protein CASRGTVNTGELFF.